These 12 T cell receptor beta chains came from one sample sequenced in a study of shared clonotypes between healthy human individuals. Using immunoSEQ multiplex PCR, the repertoire was profiled, and TCRdb retains in-frame clones only, with some absent. The data contain 550,000 to 750,000 clones, around 95% of them singletons. CD45RO negativity and positive selection for CCR7 defined naive CD8 cells, a population that excluded terminally differentiated effector memory CD45RA+ cells. Material for sequencing was naive CD8+ T cells sorted from blood. The receptors derive from a woman in her twenties or thirties in good health.

The rearrangement joins TRBV14 to TRBJ2-7; possibly TRBD2 for D (7 bases). This CDR3 spans 15 amino acids. V lost 4 bases and J lost 1, with 14 bases in between. CDR1 and CDR2 (germline): SGHDN, FVKESK. CDR3 in DNA: TGTGCCAGCAGCCCGGCGGGGGCGGGGTCCTACGAGCAGTACTTC. It translates to CASSPAGAGSYEQYF.

The rearrangement links TRBV19 to TRBJ1-2; D uncertain. Looked up from germline, CDR1 is LNHDA and CDR2 is SQIVND (reference sequence). The CDR3 has 13 residues. The ends were cut back, 0 bases at V and 4 bases at J, with 6 bases in the middle. For the CDR3, the DNA is TGTGCCAGTAGTATAGAGTTTCTCTATGGCTACACCTTC. This translates into CASSIEFLYGYTF. The complete variable domain, with remaining parts taken from reference TRBV19 and TRBJ1-2, reads DGGITQSPKYLFRKEGQNVTLSCEQNLNHDAMYWYRQDPGQGLRLIYYSQIVNDFQKGDIAEGYSVSREKKESFPLTVTSAQKNPTAFYLCASSIEFLYGYTFGSGTRLTVV.

CDR3: CASSPLPGLAGEYNEQFF. In nucleotides, the CDR3 is TGCGCCAGCAGCCCTTTACCGGGACTAGCGGGAGAGTACAATGAGCAGTTCTTC. The chain uses TRBV4-1 and TRBJ2-1, with 14 nucleotides matching TRBD2. Germline CDR1 is MGHRA and CDR2 is YSYEKL. The CDR3 runs 18 residues. V dropped 4 bases and J dropped 4; count of bases not matched to a gene: 9.

V gene TRBV25-1 combines with J gene TRBJ2-7, with 8 bases lining up with TRBD1. The CDR3 covers 14 residues. Trimming cost V 1 base and J 3 bases; bases outside gene matches: 2. Germline V lookup: CDR1 MGHDK, CDR2 SYGVNS. CDR3 nucleotides: TGTGCCAGCAGTGAATCGGGGACAGGCTACGAGCAGTACTTC. This encodes CASSESGTGYEQYF.

The chain has TRBV18 and TRBJ2-3; 13 nucleotides match TRBD2. CDR1 is KGHSH and CDR2 is LQKENI in the germline V gene. Trimming at V came to 3 bases and at J to 4 bases, leaving 7 bases not matched to a gene. The CDR3 has 17 residues. The CDR3 is CASSPDKGLAGSDTQYF. CDR3 DNA: TGTGCCAGCTCACCCGATAAGGGACTAGCGGGATCAGATACGCAGTATTTT.

The chain is built from TRBV29-1 and TRBJ2-7; 8 bases are shared with TRBD2. Germline trimming cut 0 bases from V and 3 bases from J; bases unmatched to any gene: 7. CDR1 and CDR2 from the germline V gene are SQVTM and ANQGSEA. The CDR3 extends over 15 amino acids. CDR3 in amino acids: CSVEELRGRLYEQYF. CDR3 bases: TGCAGCGTTGAAGAGTTACGCGGGAGGCTCTACGAGCAGTACTTC.

This chain uses TRBV28 with TRBJ2-7; D may be TRBD2 (5 bases). This CDR3 has 13 amino acids. V was cut by 4 bases and J by 3 bases, with 10 bases left in between. CDR1 is MDHEN, CDR2 SYDVKM, per germline. The CDR3: CASSSAERYEQYF. Written as DNA, the CDR3 is TGTGCCAGCAGTTCAGCGGAACGCTACGAGCAGTACTTC.

The V call is TRBV25-1, the J call TRBJ2-2, with D possibly called TRBD1 or TRBD2 (7 bases each). Per the germline V gene, CDR1 is MGHDK and CDR2 is SYGVNS. V lost 5 bases, J lost 6 bases, and 22 bases lay in between. This CDR3 region has 17 residues. For the CDR3, the DNA is TGTGCCAGCAGTCCAAAAGACAGGGAGGGGATGGCCGGGGAGCTGTTTTTT. Translating it yields CASSPKDREGMAGELFF.

The CDR3: CASRPRGGSYEQYF. The CDR3 DNA follows: TGTGCCAGCAGGCCGCGGGGGGGCTCCTACGAGCAGTACTTC. The rearrangement joins TRBV28 to TRBJ2-7; 9 positions match TRBD2. The ends lost 6 bases at V and 0 bases at J; junction bases unmatched: 3. The CDR3 extends over 14 amino acids. CDR1 and CDR2 from the germline V gene are MDHEN and SYDVKM.

This chain uses TRBV29-1 with TRBJ2-1; 10 bases map to TRBD2. Unmatched junction bases numbered 12, after V lost 7 bases and J lost 6 bases. The CDR3 has 15 amino acids. CDR1 and CDR2 (germline): SQVTM, ANQGSEA. Written as DNA, the CDR3 is TGCAGCGCGTGGACTAGCGGTGCTTCCCCCAATGAGCAGTTCTTC. This encodes CSAWTSGASPNEQFF.

The chain has TRBV19 and TRBJ2-1, with 11 bases lining up with TRBD2. This CDR3 has 15 residues. V gave up 5 bases and J gave up 4 bases; unmatched junction bases: 4. Per germline, CDR1 LNHDA and CDR2 SQIVND (reference sequence). CDR3 in DNA: TGTGCCAGTAGTTCGGGACTAGCGGAGTACAATGAGCAGTTCTTC. Residues: CASSSGLAEYNEQFF.

This chain uses TRBV2 with TRBJ2-7, with 7 bases matching TRBD1. CDR3 length: 16 amino acids. Germline V CDR1 and CDR2: SNHLY, FYNNEI. V shed 0 bases and J 4 bases; nucleotides not matched to a gene: 9. CDR3 coding DNA: TGTGCCAGCAGTGAAGCGAGCGAGACAGGGTTTTACGAGCAGTACTTC. Its protein product is CASSEASETGFYEQYF.